These 12 T cell receptor beta chains came from one sample sequenced in a study of OX40 agonist ivuxolimab in advanced cancers. Using immunoSEQ multiplex PCR, the repertoire was profiled, and TCRdb retains in-frame clones only, with some absent. The table has 34,000 or so clones, 81% seen once. Sequenced material: CD4+ or CD8+ T cells sorted from blood, taken in a trial of the OX40 agonist ivuxolimab. These receptors originate from an adult with an advanced solid tumor such as melanoma, head and neck, liver or kidney cancer.

V and J are TRBV28 and TRBJ1-1; D unclear. Trimming stripped 3 bases from V and 2 bases from J, with 7 bases between. Germline V gene data show CDR1 as MDHEN and CDR2 as SYDVKM. There are 13 residues in the CDR3. CDR3 sequence: CASSLQRNTEAFF. Here the CDR3 DNA reads TGTGCCAGCAGTTTGCAACGAAACACTGAAGCTTTCTTT. The entire variable domain, with the rest obtained from reference TRBV28 and TRBJ1-1, is as follows: DVKVTQSSRYLVKRTGEKVFLECVQDMDHENMFWYRQDPGLGLRLIYFSYDVKMKEKGDIPEGYSVSREKKERFSLILESASTNQTSMYLCASSLQRNTEAFFGQGTRLTVV.

The V gene is TRBV13, the J gene TRBJ2-5; D not certain. Germline values: CDR1 PRHDT, CDR2 FYEKMQ (reference sequence). The CDR3 covers 13 residues. V was trimmed by 3 bases and J by 5 bases, leaving 10 bases between them. CDR3 nucleotides: TGTGCCAGCAGCTTTGGTAGTCGTGAGACCCAGTACTTC. As protein: CASSFGSRETQYF.

The chain is built from TRBV21-1 and TRBJ1-5; whether TRBD1, the table's D call, matches the DNA was not checked. TRBV21-1 is termed a pseudogene. The CDR3 contains 16 residues. CDR3 nucleotides: TGTGCCAGCAGCAAAGCACAGCCCTATAGCAATCAGCCCCAGCATTTT. Translated: CASSKAQPYSNQPQHF.

This chain uses TRBV13 with TRBJ2-1, with 12 bases that match TRBD2. Germline trimming cut 7 bases from V and 9 bases from J; bases unmatched to any gene: 7. Germline CDR1 and CDR2: PRHDT and FYEKMQ (reference sequence). The CDR3 spans 14 residues. The CDR3 bases are TGTGCCAGCATTCCTAGCGGGGGGGCCTCTGAGCAGTTCTTC. Its protein is CASIPSGGASEQFF.

The chain recombines TRBV23-1 with TRBJ2-5; a possible D gene is TRBD1 (6 bases). TRBV23-1 is annotated as an ORF whose role is uncertain. The V gene lost 6 bases and the J gene lost 0 bases, with 17 bases spanning the gap. This CDR3 has 16 amino acids. CDR3 nucleotides: TGCGCCAGCAGCTATACAGGGCGATCCTACCAAGAGACCCAGTACTTC. Protein sequence: CASSYTGRSYQETQYF.

The chain combines TRBV28 with TRBJ1-1; 12 positions agree with TRBD1. The CDR3 spans 19 residues. Germline V lookup: CDR1 MDHEN, CDR2 SYDVKM. Trimming cost V 6 bases and J 0 bases; bases outside gene matches: 14. The CDR3 spells CASSPLAGGQGAMNTEAFF. The CDR3 DNA follows: TGTGCCAGCAGCCCCCTCGCGGGGGGACAGGGGGCAATGAACACTGAAGCTTTCTTT.

Details on this clone: Other DNA sequences from this sample encode an identical CDR3 as well. The gene calls are TRBV28 and TRBJ2-7; 7 nucleotides agree with TRBD2. Germline V gives CDR1 MDHEN, CDR2 SYDVKM. The V segment lost 3 bases and the J segment 0 bases; nucleotides outside the gene matches: 2. CDR3 size: 14 residues. The CDR3 spells CASSLGGSSYEQYF. The CDR3 DNA reads as TGTGCCAGCAGTTTGGGAGGGAGCTCCTACGAGCAGTACTTC.

Details on this clone: At one boundary the junction diverges from the germline segment, which might be a read error. The chain combines TRBV7-9 with TRBJ2-7; D unresolved. CDR1 is SEHNR, CDR2 FQNEAQ, per germline (reference sequence). This CDR3 region has 14 residues. CDR3 DNA: TGCGCCAGCAGCCAAGGGTTTGGTGGCTACGAGCAGTACTTC. It encodes CASSQGFGGYEQYF.

This chain uses TRBV12-1 with TRBJ1-6. TRBV12-1 constitutes a pseudogene. The CDR3 loop spans 12 amino acids. The CDR3 DNA follows: TGTGCCAGCAGCACCGGGAAATCACCCCTCCACTTT. Its protein is CASSTGKSPLHF.

The gene calls are TRBV29-1 and TRBJ2-2; TRBD2 matches at 8 bases. Germline loops: CDR1 SQVTM, CDR2 ANQGSEA. The ends lost 0 bases at V and 5 bases at J; junction bases unmatched: 8. The CDR3 consists of 16 residues. CDR3 coding DNA: TGCAGCGTTGAAGATCCGGGAGGGAGGGTAACCGGGGAGCTGTTTTTT. This translates into CSVEDPGGRVTGELFF.

The chain links TRBV5-1 to TRBJ1-1; no reliable D call. The CDR3 length is 14 residues. The germline V gene encodes CDR1 SGHRS and CDR2 YFSETQ. The V end was cut by 0 bases, the J end by 2 bases, with 8 bases between. The CDR3 loop reads CASSLVSPNTEAFF. The CDR3 bases are TGCGCCAGCAGCTTGGTCAGTCCTAACACTGAAGCTTTCTTT.

Remarks on this clone: A read error may be the cause here, since a much bigger clone is one base away. The V and J genes are TRBV4-2 and TRBJ1-3; tentatively, D is TRBD1 (5 bases). The CDR3 totals 17 residues. Trimming cost V 0 bases and J 4 bases, with 16 bases left between them. The germline CDR1 and CDR2 sequences are LGHNA and YNFKEQ. This chain's CDR3 is CASSQEFCGAGGNTIYF. In DNA, the CDR3 is TGTGCCAGCAGCCAAGAGTTTTGTGGGGCCGGAGGAAACACCATATATTTT.